The source of this T cell receptor (beta chain) is a study of early T cells in non-severe SARS-CoV-2 infection. About the research overall: It was bulk RNA from unsorted whole blood that was sequenced, and the chains were unpaired. Study findings and constraints: VDJdb matching favored anti-spike CD8 responses, missing private and CD4 specificities.

Germline V CDR1 and CDR2: ENHRY, SYGVKD. The CDR3 has 16 residues. The V gene end was trimmed by 3 bases and the J gene end by 0 bases; junction bases not matched to a gene: 8. In this sample, this clonotype turned up many times. The antigen remains undetermined. The protocol attached unique molecular identifiers to individual cDNA molecules. TCRdb reprocessed the 5' RACE reads via MiXCR and lists one record per CDR3 protein. The sample holds about 49,000 distinct CDR3 sequences, about 4.2% seen once. This clonotype originated in an adult who was a healthcare worker with PCR-confirmed SARS-CoV-2 infection or an uninfected control (not recorded which). The sequencing sample was made of whole blood. The chain employs TRBV10-3 and TRBJ2-7; 7 nucleotides agree with TRBD1. As DNA, the CDR3 is TGTGCCATCAGTGACTTGGTGACAGGGAGCTCCTACGAGCAGTACTTC. Its translation: CAISDLVTGSSYEQYF.